This T cell receptor (beta chain) comes out of a study of T cell repertoires in cytomegalovirus infection (dated by TCRdb to the late 2010s). With regard to the full study: The peptide stimulations were aimed at well-studied HLA-B-restricted epitopes as well as recently identified HLA-C-restricted CMV epitopes, whose presentation resists viral immunomodulation. Donor HLA type was relevant to the analysis, as public TCR beta signatures indicated carriage of CMV infection together with the matching HLA type.

On this clonotype itself: Its antigen has not been determined. There are no base qualities to consult, and no much larger clone falls within one base.

The run used an Illumina HiSeq 1500. TCRdb trimmed the raw reads at Q25, called clones with MiXCR and kept productive beta chains. Rows with a matching CDR3 protein are joined into one entry that keeps the most common DNA and genes. This sample gives around 540,000 distinct CDR3 sequences in total; around 35% of them show up just once. The ten largest clones represent roughly a sixth of the sample. The CDR3 starts with the cysteine, ends with the phenylalanine, and has 18 residues. Of the read, only the CDR3 DNA is kept; its 54 bases are in frame from base 1. For this chain, trimming is 2 bases at the V end and 2 bases at the J end, and the number of junction bases without a gene match is 11. Sequences MNHEY (CDR1) and SMNVEV (CDR2) are obtained from the germline V gene (reference sequence). Results the study describes overall, beyond this receptor: The ex vivo response was dominated by HLA-C-restricted CMV-specific TCR beta clonotypes, which also provided the single most frequent clonotype in two of eight donors. Carriers of CMV infection plus the relevant HLA type were discriminated by the cumulative frequency of public TCR beta family members in the study cohort and in an independent roughly 370-donor cohort.

Sample treatment or condition, as interpreted from the label and publication: in vitro stimulation with specific CMV peptide epitopes to enrich CMV-specific T cells. The sequencing used cultured PBMCs, collected from culture after CMV antigen stimulation. The rearranged segments are TRBV27 and TRBJ2-3; a stretch of 9 junction bases matches TRBD2. The receptor was isolated from a human donor in good health (CMV status not recorded). Some clones in this sample may be carry-over from other donors' samples. The CDR3 in this case is CASSLGREGRSVTDTQYF. The nucleotide sequence reads TGTGCCAGCAGTTTAGGGCGGGAGGGCCGCTCAGTCACAGATACGCAGTATTTT.